The entry below describes one T cell receptor beta chain. Its antigen is unidentified. Sequencing used immunoSEQ multiplex PCR; TCRdb keeps in-frame clones, though not all of them. The data show around 140,000 clones, about 92% seen once. The data are from a study of T cell responses to AZD1222 COVID-19 vaccine. Study-level information: Doses given second, at about 4 or about 12 weeks, were pooled.

Trimming cost V 6 bases and J 6 bases, with 9 bases left between them. This CDR3 region has 12 residues. Germline loops: CDR1 SGHNT, CDR2 YENEEA. Study-level findings and limits: The number of AZD1222 recipients seropositive at baseline was only 6 or 7. With dominance at 160-218 and 743-854, vaccine-associated CD4 TCRs spanned spike.

The sample here was peripheral blood, taken on day 0 of AZD1222 vaccination. The rearrangement links TRBV11-3 to TRBJ2-1; D is unclear. This receptor was taken from an adult in good health. The CDR3 is CASSGASNEQFF. The CDR3 nucleotides are TGTGCCAGCAGTGGTGCGTCCAATGAGCAGTTCTTC.